The present T cell receptor beta chain was sequenced within a study of shared clonotypes between healthy human individuals. Profiling relied on immunoSEQ multiplex PCR, and the TCRdb table lists in-frame clones only, not all of them. The data show some 2,500,000 clones, over 85% seen once. The J segment lost 5 bases and the V segment lost 6 bases, leaving 1 base of the junction unmatched. Per germline, CDR1 MDHEN and CDR2 SYDVKM. The CDR3 has 12 amino acids. The chain recombines TRBV28 with TRBJ1-1; 9 nucleotides align to TRBD1. The sequenced material came from naive CD4+ T cells from PBMCs. Specified subset: CD45RA+ positively selected. The origin of this receptor is a man aged 18 to 35 in good health. Some clones in this sample may be carry-over from other donors' samples. The CDR3 DNA follows: TGTGCCAGCAGAGACAGGGGGACTGAAGCTTTCTTT. This translates into CASRDRGTEAFF.